The next 7 T cell receptor beta chains were all read from a single sample in a study of Ad26.COV2.S vaccination and SARS-CoV-2 variants. Some clones are missing from TCRdb's copy, which holds only in-frame ones; the method was immunoSEQ multiplex PCR. The sample shows roughly 510,000 clones, around nine tenths of them seen only once. Treatment reported: 15 to 20 received Ad26.COV2.S at low or high dose, single or two shots; 5 received placebo; per-sample allocation not given. At day 63 after the first vaccine or placebo injection, samples were drawn. Sequencing used peripheral blood, obtained in a trial of Ad26.COV2.S vaccine versus placebo. These receptors all stem from a person aged 18-65 years who received the Ad26.COV2.S COVID-19 vaccine or a placebo.

This clone was counted only a few times. The CDR3 reads CASSPAASPLHF. CDR3 in DNA: TGTGCCAGCAGTCCAGCGGCTTCACCCCTCCACTTT. The chain carries TRBV28 and TRBJ1-6; D unclear. This CDR3 is built from 12 residues. CDR1 and CDR2 from the germline V gene are MDHEN and SYDVKM. V was trimmed by 5 bases and J by 9 bases, leaving 8 bases between them.

V usage is TRBV4-1 and J usage is TRBJ2-2, with D unclear. Trimming stripped 4 bases from V and 0 bases from J, with 12 bases between. Per the germline V gene, CDR1 is MGHRA and CDR2 is YSYEKL. This CDR3 is 16 amino acids long. This CDR3 reads CASSPLGETNTGELFF. The CDR3, as DNA: TGCGCCAGCAGCCCCCTCGGAGAGACGAACACCGGGGAGCTGTTTTTT.

The rearrangement joins TRBV4-3 to TRBJ2-7; the D is unclear. The ends were cut back, 0 bases at V and 2 bases at J, with 5 bases in the middle. CDR1 LGHNA and CDR2 YSLEER come from the germline V gene. CDR3 length: 13 residues. The CDR3 is CASSQEPAYEQYF. For the CDR3, the DNA is TGCGCCAGCAGCCAAGAACCGGCCTACGAGCAGTACTTC.

The chain uses TRBV2 and TRBJ2-5, with 11 bases matching TRBD1. CDR3 length: 16 amino acids. Per the germline V gene, CDR1 is SNHLY and CDR2 is FYNNEI. J was trimmed by 3 bases and V by 1 base; bases with no gene match: 4. The CDR3 region is CASSEEWTGGKETQYF. The CDR3 nucleotides read TGTGCCAGCAGTGAAGAATGGACAGGGGGCAAAGAGACCCAGTACTTC.

This clone was counted a single time. The rearrangement joins TRBV18 to TRBJ1-2, with D perhaps matching TRBD1 (6 bases). There are 13 residues in the CDR3. Trimming shortened V by 6 bases and J by 8 bases, and 16 bases separated the two germline ends. Germline CDR1 KGHSH, CDR2 LQKENI. The CDR3 is CASSRASGEGYTF. In DNA form, the CDR3 reads TGTGCCAGCTCCAGGGCGTCAGGGGAAGGCTACACCTTC.

This rearrangement joins TRBV5-1 to TRBJ1-1, with TRBD1 as a possible D gene (6 bases). V was pared by 0 bases and J by 1 base, with 7 bases between. The CDR3 is 14 amino acids. CDR1 and CDR2 from the germline V gene are SGHRS and YFSETQ. CDR3 nucleotides: TGCGCCAGCAGCTTGGTGGGGGCGAACACTGAAGCTTTCTTT. It encodes CASSLVGANTEAFF.

The chain carries TRBV7-6 and TRBJ2-7, with 16 bases identical to TRBD2. Germline V lookup: CDR1 SGHVS, CDR2 FNYEAQ. After removal of 5 bases from V and 7 bases from J, the junction contained 5 bases not matched to a gene. The length of the CDR3 is 15 residues. The DNA of the CDR3 is TGTGCCAGCAGCCCCGGGACTAGCGGGAGGGAAGAGCAGTACTTC. Its translation is CASSPGTSGREEQYF.